What follows are 14 T cell receptor beta chains derived from one specimen sequenced in a study of regulatory T cells in long-lasting Graves disease. Time point reported: newly diagnosed GD, antithyroid drugs for less than 3 months. The authors made the TCR library using RNA they extracted from PBMCs. TCR beta libraries were built with iRepertoire HTBI primers and Arm-PCR of CDR3 regions. TCRdb passed the multiplex PCR reads through MiXCR, listing each CDR3 protein once. The sample includes 400,000 to 650,000 distinct CDR3 sequences, around 16% of them seen just once. Another study also made use of these data, one on T cells in Graves' hyperthyroidism and ophthalmopathy.

The sequencing here drew on peripheral blood mononuclear cells (PBMCs), taken at new diagnosis, from a patient treated with antithyroid drugs. These receptor sequences come from a woman aged 35 to 60 with Graves disease.

This clonotype was counted many times. The chain couples TRBV3-1 to TRBJ2-7; the match to TRBD2 covers 8 bases. The V gene end was trimmed by 1 base and the J gene end by 2 bases; junction bases not matched to a gene: 7. Germline-derived CDR1 and CDR2 are LGHDT and YNNKEL (reference sequence). This CDR3 is 16 amino acids long. The CDR3 nucleotides read TGTGCCAGCAGCCAAGGTCTGGCGGGGGGAACCTACGAGCAGTACTTC. It codes for CASSQGLAGGTYEQYF.

In this sample, this clonotype turned up a few times. V and J are TRBV30 and TRBJ1-2, with 11 bases that match TRBD1. With V trimmed by 5 bases and J by 4 bases, 6 bases remained unmatched. The CDR3 runs to 14 residues. CDR1 is GTSNPN and CDR2 is SVGIG in the germline V gene (reference sequence). The CDR3 DNA reads TGTGCCTGGGCAGGGACAGGGGGTTCCTATGGCTACACCTTC. Amino acid sequence: CAWAGTGGSYGYTF. Full variable domain (remainder filled in from reference TRBV30 and TRBJ1-2): SQTIHQWPATLVQPVGSPLSLECTVEGTSNPNLYWYRQAAGRGLQLLFYSVGIGQISSEVPQNLSASRPQDRQFILSSKKLLLSDSGFYLCAWAGTGGSYGYTFGSGTRLTVV.

V gene TRBV11-2 combines with J gene TRBJ2-2, with D possibly being TRBD1 or TRBD2 (5 bases each). CDR3 length: 16 amino acids. The germline V gene encodes CDR1 SGHAT and CDR2 FQNNGV. The V end was cut by 5 bases, the J end by 6 bases, with 19 bases between. CDR3 protein: CASSRADTGRPGELFF. The DNA of the CDR3 is TGTGCCAGCAGCCGAGCGGACACAGGACGACCCGGGGAGCTGTTTTTT.

This clonotype has at least ten counts. V is TRBV6-2 or TRBV6-3 and J is TRBJ1-4; maybe TRBD1 (5 bases). CDR1 and CDR2 (germline): MNHEY, SVGEGT. Deletions cut 5 bases from V and 5 bases from J, with 21 bases between. The length of the CDR3 is 17 residues. Here the CDR3 reads CASSRRGSTALNEKLFF. Here the CDR3 DNA reads TGTGCCAGCAGTCGCCGAGGTTCGACAGCCTTAAATGAAAAACTGTTTTTT.

This clonotype was seen ten or more times. The V and J genes are TRBV6-1 and TRBJ2-1, with D tentatively TRBD2 (6 bases). Trimming removed 8 bases from V and 7 bases from J, with 15 bases in between. Germline V lookup: CDR1 MNHNS, CDR2 SASEGT. CDR3 length equals 13 residues. The CDR3 is CASCRIAANEQFF. Written as DNA, the CDR3 is TGTGCCAGCTGCCGTATAGCGGCTAATGAGCAGTTCTTC.

V is TRBV20-1 and J is TRBJ1-5, with TRBD1 as a possible D gene (6 bases). This CDR3 has 16 amino acids. CDR1 is DFQATT, CDR2 SNEGSKA, per germline (reference sequence). V gave up 5 bases and J gave up 2 bases, with 19 bases separating them. The CDR3 DNA reads as TGCAGTGCTCCCTCCGGGGGGCACGCGGGCAATCAGCCCCAGCATTTT. Translated, it gives CSAPSGGHAGNQPQHF.

This clonotype was seen repeatedly, ten times or more. This chain joins TRBV6-5 and TRBJ1-1; D remains ambiguous. The V and J ends lost 0 bases and 7 bases respectively, with 12 bases between them. CDR1 and CDR2 (germline): MNHEY, SVGAGI. CDR3 size: 14 residues. The CDR3 reads CASSYSIGQSEAFF. As DNA, the CDR3 is TGTGCCAGCAGTTACTCGATAGGTCAGAGTGAAGCTTTCTTT.

The sample holds many counts of this clonotype. This chain connects TRBV2 to TRBJ1-3, with D uncertain. Germline loops: CDR1 SNHLY, CDR2 FYNNEI. V gave up 7 bases and J gave up 4 bases, with 11 bases separating them. The CDR3 sequence is 13 residues long. The CDR3 region has the DNA TGTGCCAGCATGGAGATCAACGGAAACACCATATATTTT. It is translated as CASMEINGNTIYF.

This clonotype was recorded a few times. The chain uses TRBV12-3 or TRBV12-4 and TRBJ1-2, with D possibly matching TRBD1 (5 bases). The V end was cut by 4 bases, the J end by 3 bases, with 9 bases between. The CDR3 length is 13 residues. As DNA, the CDR3 is TGTGCCAGCAGTTCCAGGGCTGACTATGGCTACACCTTC. It encodes CASSSRADYGYTF.

This chain joins TRBV5-1 and TRBJ2-7; TRBD1 is a possible D gene (6 bases). This CDR3 has 16 residues. Germline V CDR1 and CDR2: SGHRS, YFSETQ. Trimming shortened V by 4 bases and J by 3 bases, and 20 bases separated the two germline ends. The CDR3 reads CASSPPGAGPNYEQYF. CDR3 DNA sequence: TGCGCCAGCAGCCCCCCAGGGGCAGGGCCAAACTACGAGCAGTACTTC.

The sample holds many counts of this clonotype. V usage is TRBV11-2 and J usage is TRBJ1-2; unclear D gene. Trimming stripped 5 bases from V and 3 bases from J, with 13 bases between. The germline CDR1 and CDR2 sequences are SGHAT and FQNNGV. The CDR3 totals 14 residues. The CDR3 loop is CASSPTGRYYGYTF. CDR3 coding DNA: TGTGCCAGCAGCCCCACCGGCAGGTACTATGGCTACACCTTC.

This clonotype was seen only a few times. The chain uses TRBV7-2 and TRBJ2-1, with TRBD2 as a possible D gene (6 bases). V lost 3 bases, J lost 5 bases, and 20 bases lay in between. CDR3 length: 17 amino acids. The germline CDR1 and CDR2 sequences are SGHTA and FQGNSA. The CDR3, as DNA: TGTGCCAGCAGCTTTACCCGACTAGGCCCTCGTAACAATGAGCAGTTCTTC. Translating it yields CASSFTRLGPRNNEQFF.

CDR3: CSATPTNNYGYTF. The CDR3 nucleotides read TGCAGTGCCACCCCCACAAACAACTATGGCTACACCTTC. This sequence joins TRBV20-1 and TRBJ1-2, with D unclear. V lost 6 bases and J 2 bases, leaving 13 bases between the germline ends. This CDR3 contains 13 residues. Germline V CDR1 and CDR2: DFQATT, SNEGSKA (reference sequence).

The CDR3 bases are TGCGCCAGCAGCTTGGGTGGGGGGGTCCAAGAGACCCAGTACTTC. Protein: CASSLGGGVQETQYF. This chain connects TRBV5-1 to TRBJ2-5, with TRBD2 matching over 7 bases. Looked up from germline, CDR1 is SGHRS and CDR2 is YFSETQ. The length of the CDR3 is 15 residues. V shed 0 bases, J shed 1 base, and the junction held 3 bases outside the gene matches. Combining the CDR3 with reference TRBV5-1 and TRBJ2-5 gives the whole variable domain KAGVTQTPRYLIKTRGQQVTLSCSPISGHRSVSWYQQTPGQGLQFLFEYFSETQRNKGNFPGRFSGRQFSNSRSEMNVSTLELGDSALYLCASSLGGGVQETQYFGPGTRLLVL.